The clone carrying this T cell receptor (beta chain) was observed a handful of times. What it binds is unknown. This record belongs to a study of T-cell memory formation after mild COVID-19. Study overall: Clusters of TCRs were largely donor specific. Points from the study as a whole: Balance between CD4 and CD8 was seen in clones contracting day 15 to 85, and a CD4+ lean was seen in later expanders. The SARS-CoV-2 specificity of second-wave clones reaching peak at day 37 remained unverified.

Germline values: CDR1 MGHRA, CDR2 YSYEKL. V shed 6 bases and J 2 bases; nucleotides not matched to a gene: 5. The CDR3 is 15 amino acids. Sample barcodes and UMIs were carried by the TCR alpha and TCR beta cDNA libraries that 5'RACE generated with constant-segment primers. One entry per CDR3 protein, called by TCRdb with MiXCR from the 5' RACE reads. Here the sample spans approximately 89,000 distinct CDR3 sequences, about 13% being singletons. The V gene is TRBV4-1, the J gene TRBJ2-3; 10 positions agree with TRBD2. The sample consisted of PBMCs or a T cell subset sorted from them (not recorded which). This sequence was found in a man in his late teens or twenties who had mild COVID-19 (a few samples of this study predate the infection). Cell type and time point are not known. CDR3 residues: CASRGLAAYTDTQYF. In DNA form, the CDR3 reads TGCGCCAGCAGAGGACTAGCGGCGTACACAGATACGCAGTATTTT.